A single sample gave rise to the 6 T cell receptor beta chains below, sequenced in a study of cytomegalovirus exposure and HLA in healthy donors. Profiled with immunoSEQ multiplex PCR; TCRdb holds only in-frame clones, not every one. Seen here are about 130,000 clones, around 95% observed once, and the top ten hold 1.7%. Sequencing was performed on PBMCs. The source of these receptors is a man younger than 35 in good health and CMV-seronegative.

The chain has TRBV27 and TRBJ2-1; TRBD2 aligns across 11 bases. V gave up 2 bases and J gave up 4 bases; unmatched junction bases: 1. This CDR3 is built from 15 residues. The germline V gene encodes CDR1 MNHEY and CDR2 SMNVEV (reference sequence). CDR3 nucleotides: TGTGCCAGCAGTTTAGGGACTAGCGGTTACAATGAGCAGTTCTTC. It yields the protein CASSLGTSGYNEQFF.

The CDR3 DNA is TGTGCCAGCAGGGGTCGACAGCCCCCTCAAAGGAATCAGCCCCAGCATTTT. Amino acid sequence: CASRGRQPPQRNQPQHF. This sequence joins TRBV28 and TRBJ1-5, with D perhaps TRBD1 (5 bases). Germline V CDR1 and CDR2: MDHEN, SYDVKM. The CDR3 is 17 amino acids. V shed 6 bases and J shed 4 bases, with 22 bases lying between them.

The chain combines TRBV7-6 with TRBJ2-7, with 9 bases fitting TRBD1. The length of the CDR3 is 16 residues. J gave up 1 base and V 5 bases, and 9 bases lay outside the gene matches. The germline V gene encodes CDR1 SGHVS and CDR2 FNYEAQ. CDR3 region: CASSPRQGEISYEQYF. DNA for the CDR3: TGTGCCAGCAGCCCCAGACAGGGGGAGATTTCCTACGAGCAGTACTTC.

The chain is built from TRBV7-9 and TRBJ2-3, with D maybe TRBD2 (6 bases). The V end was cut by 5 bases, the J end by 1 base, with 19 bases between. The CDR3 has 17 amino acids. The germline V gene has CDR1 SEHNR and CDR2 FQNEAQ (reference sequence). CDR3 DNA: TGTGCCAGCAGCCCTCTAGCGTGGGGCCCCGGCACAGATACGCAGTATTTT. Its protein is CASSPLAWGPGTDTQYF.

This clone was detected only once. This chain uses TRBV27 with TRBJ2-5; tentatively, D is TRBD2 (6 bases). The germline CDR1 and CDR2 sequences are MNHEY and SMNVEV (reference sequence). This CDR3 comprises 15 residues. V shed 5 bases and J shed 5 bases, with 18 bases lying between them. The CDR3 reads CASSPRAGTWETQYF. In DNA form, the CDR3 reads TGTGCCAGCAGTCCACGGGCGGGGACTTGGGAGACCCAGTACTTC.

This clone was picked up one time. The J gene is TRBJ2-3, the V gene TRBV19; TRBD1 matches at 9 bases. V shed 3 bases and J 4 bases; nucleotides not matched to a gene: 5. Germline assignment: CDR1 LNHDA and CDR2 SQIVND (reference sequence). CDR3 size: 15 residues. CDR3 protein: CASSIGGTGPDTQYF. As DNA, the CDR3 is TGTGCCAGTAGTATTGGGGGGACAGGGCCAGATACGCAGTATTTT.